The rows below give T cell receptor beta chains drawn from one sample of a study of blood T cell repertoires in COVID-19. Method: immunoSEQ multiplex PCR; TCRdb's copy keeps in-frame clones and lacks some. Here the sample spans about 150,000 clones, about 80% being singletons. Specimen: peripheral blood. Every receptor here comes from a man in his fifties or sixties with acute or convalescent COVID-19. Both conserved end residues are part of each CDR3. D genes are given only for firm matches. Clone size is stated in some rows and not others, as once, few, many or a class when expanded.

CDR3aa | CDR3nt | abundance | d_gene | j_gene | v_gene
CSAQRGYEQYF | TGCAGTGCGCAAAGGGGTTACGAGCAGTACTTC | NA | NA | TRBJ2-7 | TRBV20-1
CASSLFGTSISEAFF | TGTGCCAGCAGTTTATTCGGGACAAGTATTTCAGAAGCTTTCTTT | NA | NA | TRBJ1-1 | TRBV28
CASSIGLDRGRLREQFF | TGTGCCAGTAGTATCGGCCTGGACAGGGGGCGACTTCGTGAGCAGTTCTTC | NA | TRBD1 | TRBJ2-1 | TRBV19
CATSIGTHNQPQHF | TGTGCCACCTCAATCGGGACACACAATCAGCCCCAGCATTTT | NA | NA | TRBJ1-5 | TRBV15
CASSRGPSGTPNTGELFF | TGCGCCAGCAGCCGAGGGCCTTCCGGGACTCCAAACACCGGGGAGCTGTTTTTT | few | NA | TRBJ2-2 | TRBV4-1
CASSLGRGTTSYEQYF | TGTGCCAGCAGCTTGGGGCGGGGGACAACTTCCTACGAGCAGTACTTC | NA | NA | TRBJ2-7 | TRBV5-8
CASSPLLGDRPSF | TGTGCCAGCAGCCCTCTCTTGGGGGACAGACCATCCTTC | NA | TRBD1 | TRBJ2-7 | TRBV27
CASSLERAEETQYF | TGTGCCAGCAGCTTGGAGCGGGCTGAGGAGACCCAGTACTTC | NA | NA | TRBJ2-5 | TRBV5-4
CASSSRQGGIYEQYF | TGTGCCAGCAGTTCCCGACAGGGGGGGATCTACGAGCAGTACTTC | NA | TRBD1 | TRBJ2-7 | TRBV28
CASSLVRGGRYEQFF | TGTGCCAGCAGCTTAGTGCGGGGGGGCCGGTATGAGCAGTTCTTC | NA | TRBD2 | TRBJ2-1 | TRBV7-2
CASSLGTGGNNEQFF | TGTGCCAGCAGCCTCGGGACAGGGGGGAACAATGAGCAGTTCTTC | NA | TRBD1 | TRBJ2-1 | TRBV4-2
CASSPQGFPYEQYF | TGTGCCAGCAGTCCACAGGGGTTCCCCTACGAGCAGTACTTC | NA | TRBD1 | TRBJ2-7 | TRBV6-2/TRBV6-3
CASSGGFEQYF | TGTGCCAGCAGCGGAGGGTTCGAGCAGTACTTC | few | NA | TRBJ2-7 | TRBV14
CASSPDFSGNTIYF | TGTGCCAGCAGCCCGGACTTTTCTGGAAACACCATATATTTT | few | NA | TRBJ1-3 | TRBV7-7
CASSLGIHTDTQYF | TGTGCCAGCAGCTTGGGCATACACACAGATACGCAGTATTTT | NA | NA | TRBJ2-3 | TRBV5-8
CASSSASGGGGNEQFF | TGTGCCAGCAGCTCTGCTAGCGGGGGCGGGGGGAATGAGCAGTTCTTC | NA | TRBD2 | TRBJ2-1 | TRBV3-1/TRBV3-2
CASSPLTGDLNTIYF | TGTGCCAGCAGCCCACTGACAGGGGATTTGAACACCATATATTTT | NA | TRBD1 | TRBJ1-3 | TRBV4-2
CASSLAGEWVDTQYF | TGTGCCAGCAGTTTAGCGGGCGAATGGGTAGATACGCAGTATTTT | once | NA | TRBJ2-3 | TRBV28
CASSSSGRARETQYF | TGTGCCAGCAGTTCCAGCGGGAGGGCCCGGGAGACCCAGTACTTC | once | TRBD2 | TRBJ2-5 | TRBV27
CASKPSGSTDTQYF | TGTGCCAGCAAGCCTAGCGGGTCGACAGATACGCAGTATTTT | NA | TRBD2 | TRBJ2-3 | TRBV11-2
CASSYTLRNTEAFF | TGTGCCAGCAGTTACACATTAAGAAACACTGAAGCTTTCTTT | NA | NA | TRBJ1-1 | TRBV6-2/TRBV6-3
CASRSPGTSGREVEQFF | TGTGCCAGCAGGAGCCCCGGGACTAGCGGGAGGGAGGTGGAGCAGTTCTTC | NA | TRBD2 | TRBJ2-1 | TRBV28
CASSFGNTEAFF | TGTGCCAGCAGCTTCGGGAACACTGAAGCTTTCTTT | NA | NA | TRBJ1-1 | TRBV7-6
CASSLDRLNTEAFF | TGTGCCAGCAGTCTGGACAGGTTGAACACTGAAGCTTTCTTT | NA | TRBD1 | TRBJ1-1 | TRBV6-5
CASSPTGTGFSYGYTF | TGTGCCAGCAGCCCAACCGGGACAGGGTTTTCCTATGGCTACACCTTC | NA | TRBD1 | TRBJ1-2 | TRBV9
CASSVGGQTNTEAFF | TGTGCCAGCAGCGTAGGGGGACAGACGAACACTGAAGCTTTCTTT | NA | TRBD1 | TRBJ1-1 | TRBV9
CASSQRAGTSGRIGQETQYF | TGCGCCAGCAGCCAAAGGGCCGGGACTAGCGGGAGAATCGGACAAGAGACCCAGTACTTC | NA | TRBD2 | TRBJ2-5 | TRBV4-3
CASSSDRGPNTEAFF | TGTGCCAGCAGCTCGGACAGGGGGCCGAACACTGAAGCTTTCTTT | NA | TRBD1 | TRBJ1-1 | TRBV7-3
CASSDVAGVTDTQYF | TGCGCCAGCAGTGATGTAGCGGGGGTTACAGATACGCAGTATTTT | NA | TRBD2 | TRBJ2-3 | TRBV10-1
CASSVAGGASTDTQYF | TGTGCCAGCAGCGTAGCCGGGGGGGCTAGCACAGATACGCAGTATTTT | NA | TRBD2 | TRBJ2-3 | TRBV9
CASSQPGEGSTEAFF | TGTGCCAGCAGCCAACCAGGGGAAGGAAGCACTGAAGCTTTCTTT | NA | NA | TRBJ1-1 | TRBV14
CASSLLAAGLAGAGEQFF | TGTGCCAGCAGTTTATTGGCTGCGGGACTAGCGGGAGCTGGTGAGCAGTTCTTC | NA | TRBD2 | TRBJ2-1 | TRBV28
CASSIGPGDHEKLFF | TGTGCCAGTAGTATAGGGCCGGGGGACCATGAAAAACTGTTTTTT | NA | NA | TRBJ1-4 | TRBV19
CASSLEGRGSQPQHF | TGTGCCAGCAGCTTGGAGGGACGGGGGAGCCAGCCCCAGCATTTT | few | NA | TRBJ1-5 | TRBV5-8